The 29 T cell receptor beta chains below all came from one sample that was sequenced in a study of blood T cell repertoires in COVID-19. Clones were sequenced by immunoSEQ multiplex PCR, and TCRdb holds only the in-frame ones, with some missing. The table records about 46,000 clones, approximately 86% of them present only once. Input material: peripheral blood. Receptor source: a man older than 75 with active COVID-19.

The V gene is TRBV30, the J gene TRBJ1-5, with D perhaps matching TRBD1 (5 bases). Germline V gene lookup returns CDR1 GTSNPN and CDR2 SVGIG (reference sequence). V gave up 3 bases and J gave up 5 bases, with 14 bases separating them. The CDR3 totals 14 residues. The CDR3 reads CAWSVGLSYQPQHF. The CDR3 bases are TGTGCCTGGAGCGTGGGACTATCTTATCAGCCCCAGCATTTT.

This sequence joins TRBV5-4 and TRBJ2-7; D may be TRBD1 (6 bases). The V gene lost 4 bases and the J gene lost 3 bases, with 20 bases spanning the gap. Germline V lookup: CDR1 SGHNT, CDR2 YYREEE (reference sequence). The CDR3 has 16 amino acids. CDR3 amino acids: CASSPSDRPPNYEQYF. CDR3 sequence (DNA): TGTGCCAGCAGCCCGTCCGACAGGCCCCCAAACTACGAGCAGTACTTC. Full variable domain (rest looked up from reference TRBV5-4 and TRBJ2-7): ETGVTQSPTHLIKTRGQQVTLRCSSQSGHNTVSWYQQALGQGPQFIFQYYREEENGRGNFPPRFSGLQFPNYSSELNVNALELDDSALYLCASSPSDRPPNYEQYFGPGTRLTVT.

V gene TRBV28 combines with J gene TRBJ2-1, with a weak D call TRBD2 (5 bases). The germline CDR1 and CDR2 sequences are MDHEN and SYDVKM. The CDR3 runs to 15 residues. Trimming took 1 base from V and 9 from J, leaving 16 bases between them. The CDR3 DNA reads TGTGCCAGCAGTTTATTGACTTTGAGGGCTGGTGAGCAGTTCTTC. This translates into CASSLLTLRAGEQFF.

J is TRBJ1-1 and V is TRBV5-8, with D perhaps matching TRBD1 (6 bases). Germline V gene data show CDR1 as SGHTS and CDR2 as YDEGEE. This CDR3 has 18 amino acids. The germline V and J ends were trimmed by 0 bases and 0 bases, with 18 bases remaining between them. The CDR3 loop is CASSLAWQGSNMNTEAFF. Written as DNA, the CDR3 is TGTGCCAGCAGCTTGGCCTGGCAGGGGAGCAACATGAACACTGAAGCTTTCTTT.

The chain joins TRBV4-1 to TRBJ2-2; D unresolved. CDR1 MGHRA and CDR2 YSYEKL come from the germline V gene. The CDR3 has 14 residues. Trimming left V 4 bases short and J 4 bases short, with 10 bases between. The CDR3 loop is CASSLRWPTGELFF. The CDR3 DNA follows: TGCGCCAGCAGCCTCCGTTGGCCCACCGGGGAGCTGTTTTTT.

This clone was seen more than once but under ten times. CDR3 in amino acids: CATSDSTGGVETQYF. CDR3 coding DNA: TGTGCCACCAGTGATTCCACAGGGGGCGTAGAGACCCAGTACTTC. J is TRBJ2-5 and V is TRBV24-1; 9 bases line up with TRBD1. Germline V gives CDR1 KGHDR, CDR2 SFDVKD. V lost 2 bases to trimming and J lost 4 bases; unmatched junction nucleotides: 4. The CDR3 is 15 residues long.

The chain joins TRBV19 to TRBJ1-5, with D hard to call. CDR1 and CDR2 from the germline V gene are LNHDA and SQIVND (reference sequence). The CDR3 loop spans 14 amino acids. Trimming shortened V by 6 bases and J by 6 bases, and 15 bases separated the two germline ends. In DNA, the CDR3 is TGTGCCAGTAGCCGGGATACGGGTCCTCAGCCCCAGCATTTT. Protein: CASSRDTGPQPQHF.

J is TRBJ1-1 and V is TRBV12-3 or TRBV12-4, with D maybe TRBD1 (6 bases). Trimming pared 6 bases from V and 5 bases from J, leaving 13 bases between. The CDR3 has 13 residues. The CDR3, as DNA: TGTGCCAGCAGGTCAGGACAGCCTACTGAAGCTTTCTTT. It encodes CASRSGQPTEAFF.

CDR3 loop: CASSSIRNSPLHF. In DNA, the CDR3 is TGTGCCAGCAGCTCCATCAGGAATTCACCCCTCCACTTT. The gene calls are TRBV7-2 and TRBJ1-6, with no clear D. This CDR3 contains 13 residues. The germline V and J ends were trimmed by 4 bases and 7 bases, with 8 bases remaining between them. Germline V CDR1 and CDR2: SGHTA, FQGNSA.

This chain uses TRBV2 with TRBJ1-5; D unclear. V dropped 6 bases and J dropped 1 base, with 10 bases sitting between them. This CDR3 contains 14 residues. CDR1 SNHLY and CDR2 FYNNEI come from the germline V gene. The CDR3 is CASRGRGSNQPQHF. The CDR3 region has the DNA TGTGCCAGCAGAGGCCGGGGAAGCAATCAGCCCCAGCATTTT. The complete variable domain, with remaining parts taken from reference TRBV2 and TRBJ1-5, reads EPEVTQTPSHQVTQMGQEVILRCVPISNHLYFYWYRQILGQKVEFLVSFYNNEISEKSEIFDDQFSVERPDGSNFTLKIRSTKLEDSAMYFCASRGRGSNQPQHFGDGTRLSIL.

The chain uses TRBV9 and TRBJ1-3, with 7 bases that match TRBD1. Germline assignment: CDR1 SGDLS and CDR2 YYNGEE. The junction had 7 bases not matched to a gene; V was cut back by 3 bases and J by 1 base. The CDR3 totals 16 residues. CDR3 DNA: TGTGCCAGCAGCGCACGACAGGGTATGTCTGGAAACACCATATATTTT. Protein sequence: CASSARQGMSGNTIYF. Full variable domain (missing parts from reference TRBV9 and TRBJ1-3): DSGVTQTPKHLITATGQRVTLRCSPRSGDLSVYWYQQSLDQGLQFLIQYYNGEERAKGNILERFSAQQFPDLHSELNLSSLELGDSALYFCASSARQGMSGNTIYFGEGSWLTVV.

This chain connects TRBV7-3 to TRBJ2-1; D uncertain. Germline V gene data show CDR1 as SGHTA and CDR2 as FQGTGA. V was clipped by 3 bases and J by 0 bases, with 15 bases between them. CDR3 size: 17 residues. This CDR3 is CASSLFLEMSSYNEQFF. The CDR3 nucleotides read TGTGCCAGCAGCTTGTTCCTCGAGATGAGCTCCTACAATGAGCAGTTCTTC.

The J gene is TRBJ2-2, the V gene TRBV3-1 (or the pseudogene TRBV3-2); D is perhaps TRBD1 (6 bases). The V and J ends lost 4 bases and 1 base respectively, with 7 bases between them. The CDR3 runs 14 residues. Looked up from germline, CDR1 is LGHDT and CDR2 is YNNKEL (reference sequence). DNA of the CDR3: TGTGCCAGCAGCCCGGGACAGAACACCGGGGAGCTGTTTTTT. Translated, it gives CASSPGQNTGELFF.

The rearrangement joins TRBV5-1 to TRBJ2-4, with D perhaps matching TRBD2 (7 bases). CDR1 is SGHRS, CDR2 YFSETQ, per germline. V was shortened by 4 bases and J by 4 bases, with 21 bases between the two germline ends. This CDR3 is 17 amino acids long. Written as DNA, the CDR3 is TGCGCCAGCAGCCTGCGTGGGGGCGGGAGTTATAAAAACATTCAGTACTTC. This gives the protein CASSLRGGGSYKNIQYF.

The CDR3 loop is CASSVTRVPSGANVLTF. In nucleotides, the CDR3 is TGTGCCAGCAGCGTTACCAGGGTTCCCTCTGGGGCCAACGTCCTGACTTTC. The rearrangement joins TRBV7-8 to TRBJ2-6, with a tentative D call TRBD1 (5 bases). From germline, CDR1 is SGHVS and CDR2 FQNEAQ. V shed 5 bases and J shed 0 bases, with 14 bases lying between them. CDR3 size: 17 residues. The full variable domain, completed using reference TRBV7-8 and TRBJ2-6, is GAGVSQSPRYKVAKRGQDVALRCDPISGHVSLFWYQQALGQGPEFLTYFQNEAQLDKSGLPSDRFFAERPEGSVSTLKIQRTQQEDSAVYLCASSVTRVPSGANVLTFGAGSRLTVL.

This clone was counted between two and nine times. The rearrangement joins TRBV7-2 to TRBJ2-3; 11 bases line up with TRBD2. The CDR3 has 16 amino acids. CDR1 is SGHTA, CDR2 FQGNSA, per germline. V lost 5 bases to trimming and J lost 4 bases; unmatched junction nucleotides: 8. The CDR3 coding sequence is TGTGCCAGCAGCCGGACCGGGACTAGCGGTGCAGATACGCAGTATTTT. Translated, it gives CASSRTGTSGADTQYF.

This clone was seen only once. The chain couples TRBV10-3 to TRBJ2-7; 9 bases are a match to TRBD1. This CDR3 contains 13 residues. After removal of 6 bases from V and 5 bases from J, the junction contained 5 bases not matched to a gene. CDR1 and CDR2 (germline): ENHRY, SYGVKD. CDR3 DNA sequence: TGTGCCATCAGCGCCCGGACAGGGGACGAGCAGTACTTC. Its protein is CAISARTGDEQYF.

The rearrangement links TRBV6-2 or TRBV6-3 to TRBJ2-5, with TRBD1 matching over 7 bases. CDR3 length equals 15 residues. The germline V gene encodes CDR1 MNHEY and CDR2 SVGEGT. Losses at the gene ends were 3 bases for V and 2 bases for J; bases not matched to a gene: 6. This CDR3 is CASSYLGQNQETQYF. The DNA of the CDR3 is TGTGCCAGCAGTTATTTGGGACAGAATCAAGAGACCCAGTACTTC.

The chain uses TRBV28 and TRBJ2-7, with D perhaps matching TRBD1 (6 bases). Trimming stripped 5 bases from V and 3 bases from J, with 17 bases between. Germline V gene lookup returns CDR1 MDHEN and CDR2 SYDVKM. This CDR3 region has 15 residues. Here the CDR3 reads CASSPYEDSGYEQYF. The CDR3 DNA reads as TGTGCCAGCAGTCCATACGAGGACAGCGGCTACGAGCAGTACTTC.

J is TRBJ1-5 and V is TRBV5-8, with D perhaps TRBD1 (5 bases). The CDR3 contains 13 residues. CDR1 and CDR2 from the germline V gene are SGHTS and YDEGEE. Trimming shortened V by 5 bases and J by 9 bases, and 15 bases separated the two germline ends. The CDR3 region is CASSENRGTPQHF. The CDR3 bases are TGTGCCAGCAGTGAAAATAGGGGTACGCCCCAGCATTTT.

CDR3 coding DNA: TGTGCCAGCAGACCCGGGACTAACACCGGGGAGCTGTTTTTT. Its translation: CASRPGTNTGELFF. The V call is TRBV5-4, the J call TRBJ2-2; D possibly corresponds to TRBD2 (6 bases). Trimming shortened V by 5 bases and J by 2 bases, and 10 bases separated the two germline ends. This CDR3 spans 14 amino acids. The germline V gene encodes CDR1 SGHNT and CDR2 YYREEE (reference sequence).

This chain uses TRBV5-1 with TRBJ1-3, with 7 bases that match TRBD1. Germline V gene sequence: CDR1 SGHRS, CDR2 YFSETQ. The CDR3 has 15 residues. After removal of 4 bases from V and 2 bases from J, the junction contained 6 bases not matched to a gene. DNA of the CDR3: TGCGCCAGCAGCCCGATGACAGGGCCTGGAAACACCATATATTTT. This encodes CASSPMTGPGNTIYF.

The rearrangement links TRBV28 to TRBJ1-1; the match to TRBD1 covers 10 bases. Germline CDR1 MDHEN, CDR2 SYDVKM. Unmatched junction bases numbered 4, after V lost 3 bases and J lost 0 bases. The CDR3 length is 16 residues. The CDR3 loop reads CASSFRDRGMNTEAFF. The DNA of the CDR3 is TGTGCCAGCAGTTTCCGGGACAGGGGTATGAACACTGAAGCTTTCTTT.

The V gene is TRBV6-4, the J gene TRBJ2-2; the match to TRBD2 covers 7 bases. The ends lost 5 bases at V and 0 bases at J; junction bases unmatched: 12. Germline lookup yields CDR1 MRHNA and CDR2 SNTAGT. The CDR3 has 18 amino acids. The CDR3 coding sequence is TGTGCCAGCAGTCGGGGAGGGGTAAGCGCCGCGAACACCGGGGAGCTGTTTTTT. Translated, it gives CASSRGGVSAANTGELFF.

This chain joins TRBV2 and TRBJ1-5; D is possibly TRBD1 (6 bases). CDR3 size: 15 residues. V dropped 4 bases and J dropped 4 bases, with 14 bases sitting between them. Germline lookup yields CDR1 SNHLY and CDR2 FYNNEI. CDR3 in amino acids: CASSVGLGANQPQHF. The CDR3 region has the DNA TGTGCCAGCAGTGTAGGTCTGGGGGCGAATCAGCCCCAGCATTTT.

The CDR3 DNA follows: TGTGCCAGCAGCCAAGATTGGGCTAGCGGGGGGCTGGGGGAGACCCAGTACTTC. This sequence encodes CASSQDWASGGLGETQYF. This chain joins TRBV4-2 and TRBJ2-5; 11 bases match TRBD2. The CDR3 extends over 18 amino acids. Germline loops: CDR1 LGHNA, CDR2 YNFKEQ. V trimming: 0 bases; J trimming: 5 bases; junction bases outside the gene matches: 11.

This sequence joins TRBV3-1 (or the pseudogene TRBV3-2) and TRBJ1-3, with D unresolved. The CDR3 sequence is 16 residues long. Germline V gives CDR1 LGHDT, CDR2 YNNKEL (reference sequence). V was shortened by 0 bases and J by 4 bases, with 13 bases between the two germline ends. The CDR3 loop reads CASSQDPVRGGNTIYF. The CDR3 bases are TGTGCCAGCAGCCAAGATCCGGTCAGAGGCGGAAACACCATATATTTT.

The rearrangement links TRBV7-9 to TRBJ2-5; 10 bases map to TRBD1. Germline V gives CDR1 SEHNR, CDR2 FQNEAQ (reference sequence). The CDR3 spans 16 residues. V lost 1 base to trimming and J lost 5 bases; unmatched junction nucleotides: 7. This CDR3 is CASSLEGQGFQETQYF. CDR3 sequence (DNA): TGTGCCAGCAGCTTAGAGGGACAGGGGTTCCAGGAGACCCAGTACTTC. Combining the CDR3 with reference TRBV7-9 and TRBJ2-5 gives the whole variable domain DTGVSQNPRHKITKRGQNVTFRCDPISEHNRLYWYRQTLGQGPEFLTYFQNEAQLEKSRLLSDRFSAERPKGSFSTLEIQRTEQGDSAMYLCASSLEGQGFQETQYFGPGTRLLVL.

The chain carries TRBV3-1 (or the pseudogene TRBV3-2) and TRBJ2-7; 7 bases fit TRBD1. The CDR3 has 15 residues. The junction had 9 bases not matched to a gene; V was cut back by 4 bases and J by 3 bases. From germline, CDR1 is LGHDT and CDR2 YNNKEL (reference sequence). In DNA form, the CDR3 reads TGTGCCAGCAGCCCGCAGGGACAGCTAGACTACGAGCAGTACTTC. Translation gives CASSPQGQLDYEQYF.